This record covers a single TCR beta chain. These data come from a study of long-term antiretroviral therapy in people with HIV. The run of the v3.0 immunoSEQ assay was at survey level. Data came from immunoSEQ multiplex PCR; TCRdb stores just in-frame clones and leaves some out. The table has roughly 28,000 clones, approximately 88% seen once. Clinicians in the United States treated all participants with HIV. The CDR3 contains 17 residues. The junction had 8 bases not matched to a gene; V was cut back by 0 bases and J by 2 bases. Looked up from germline, CDR1 is SGDLS and CDR2 is YYNGEE. V gene TRBV9 combines with J gene TRBJ2-1, with 7 bases identical to TRBD2. This TCR was sampled from a woman in her late teens or twenties with HIV. The input for sequencing was unsorted PBMCs, taken 0.5 years after starting antiretroviral therapy. In DNA form, the CDR3 reads TGTGCCAGCAGCGTAGGCATTCAGCGGGGACCCTACAATGAGCAGTTCTTC. It translates to CASSVGIQRGPYNEQFF.